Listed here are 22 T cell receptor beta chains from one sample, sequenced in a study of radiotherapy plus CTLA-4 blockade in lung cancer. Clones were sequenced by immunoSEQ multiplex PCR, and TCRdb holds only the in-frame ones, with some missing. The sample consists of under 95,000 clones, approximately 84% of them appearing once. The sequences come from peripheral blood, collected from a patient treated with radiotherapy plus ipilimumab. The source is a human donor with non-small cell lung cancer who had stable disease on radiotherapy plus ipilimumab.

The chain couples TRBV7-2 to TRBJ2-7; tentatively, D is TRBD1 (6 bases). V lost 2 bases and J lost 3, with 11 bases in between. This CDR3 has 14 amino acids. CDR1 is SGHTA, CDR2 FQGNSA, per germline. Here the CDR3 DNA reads TGTGCCAGCAGCTTACAAAAGGGGGTCTACGAGCAGTACTTC. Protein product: CASSLQKGVYEQYF. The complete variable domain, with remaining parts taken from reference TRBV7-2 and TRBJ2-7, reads GAGVSQSPSNKVTEKGKDVELRCDPISGHTALYWYRQSLGQGLEFLIYFQGNSAPDKSGLPSDRFSAERTGGSVSTLTIQRTQQEDSAVYLCASSLQKGVYEQYFGPGTRLTVT.

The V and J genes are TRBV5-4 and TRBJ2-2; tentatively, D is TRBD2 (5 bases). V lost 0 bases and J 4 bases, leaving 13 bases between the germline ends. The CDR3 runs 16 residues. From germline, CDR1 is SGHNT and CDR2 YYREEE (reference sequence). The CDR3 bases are TGTGCCAGCAGCTTGGGGGTAGGGAGTAGCACCGGGGAGCTGTTTTTT. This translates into CASSLGVGSSTGELFF.

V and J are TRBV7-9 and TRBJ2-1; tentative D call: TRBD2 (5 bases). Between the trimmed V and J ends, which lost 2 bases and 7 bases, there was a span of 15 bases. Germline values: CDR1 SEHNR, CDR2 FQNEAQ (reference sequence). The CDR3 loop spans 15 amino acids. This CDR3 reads CASSLSRGLGNEQFF. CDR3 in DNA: TGTGCCAGCAGCTTATCTCGGGGATTGGGTAATGAGCAGTTCTTC. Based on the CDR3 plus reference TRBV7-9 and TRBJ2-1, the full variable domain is DTGVSQNPRHKITKRGQNVTFRCDPISEHNRLYWYRQTLGQGPEFLTYFQNEAQLEKSRLLSDRFSAERPKGSFSTLEIQRTEQGDSAMYLCASSLSRGLGNEQFFGPGTRLTVL.

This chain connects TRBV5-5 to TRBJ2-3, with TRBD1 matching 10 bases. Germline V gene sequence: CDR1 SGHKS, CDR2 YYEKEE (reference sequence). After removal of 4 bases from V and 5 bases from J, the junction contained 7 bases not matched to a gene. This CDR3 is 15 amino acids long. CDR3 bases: TGTGCCAGCAGCAGGGGACAGGGGCGAGGAGATACGCAGTATTTT. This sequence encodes CASSRGQGRGDTQYF.

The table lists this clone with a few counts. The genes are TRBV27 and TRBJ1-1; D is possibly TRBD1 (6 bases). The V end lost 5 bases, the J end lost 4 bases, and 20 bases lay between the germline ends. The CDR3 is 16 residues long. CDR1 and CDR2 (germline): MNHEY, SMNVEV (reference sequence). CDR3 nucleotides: TGTGCCAGCAGTCCCCTCCTTTTACAGGGATCCACTGAAGCTTTCTTT. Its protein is CASSPLLLQGSTEAFF.

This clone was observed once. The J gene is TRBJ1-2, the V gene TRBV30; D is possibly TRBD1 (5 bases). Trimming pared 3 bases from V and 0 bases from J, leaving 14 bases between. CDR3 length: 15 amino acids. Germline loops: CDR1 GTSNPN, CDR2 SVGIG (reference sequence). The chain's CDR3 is CAWSRSGGTNYGYTF. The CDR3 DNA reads TGTGCCTGGAGCCGCTCTGGGGGGACTAACTATGGCTACACCTTC.

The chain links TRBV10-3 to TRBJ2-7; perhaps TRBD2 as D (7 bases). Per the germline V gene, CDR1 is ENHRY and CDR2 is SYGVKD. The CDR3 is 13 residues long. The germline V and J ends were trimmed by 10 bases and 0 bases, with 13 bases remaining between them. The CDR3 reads CATSRGPSYEQYF. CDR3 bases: TGTGCCACGTCGCGGGGGCCCTCCTACGAGCAGTACTTC.

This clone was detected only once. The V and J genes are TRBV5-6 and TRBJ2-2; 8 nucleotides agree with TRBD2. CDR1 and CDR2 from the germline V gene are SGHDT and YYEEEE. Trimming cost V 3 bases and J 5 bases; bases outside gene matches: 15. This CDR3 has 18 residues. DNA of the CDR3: TGTGCCAGCAGCTCCTGGGGGGGCGGGAGGACGGTTACCGGGGAGCTGTTTTTT. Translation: CASSSWGGGRTVTGELFF.

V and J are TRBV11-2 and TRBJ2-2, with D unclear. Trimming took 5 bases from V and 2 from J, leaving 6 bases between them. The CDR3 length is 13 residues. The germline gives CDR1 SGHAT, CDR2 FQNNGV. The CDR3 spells CASSPSNTGELFF. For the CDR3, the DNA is TGTGCCAGCAGCCCGAGCAACACCGGGGAGCTGTTTTTT.

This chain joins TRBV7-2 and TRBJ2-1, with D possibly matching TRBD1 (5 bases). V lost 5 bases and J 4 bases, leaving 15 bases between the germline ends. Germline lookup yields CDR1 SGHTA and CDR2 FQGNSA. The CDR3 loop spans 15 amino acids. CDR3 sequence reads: CASSPSMRQYNEQFF. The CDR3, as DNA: TGTGCCAGCAGCCCTTCAATGCGACAGTACAATGAGCAGTTCTTC.

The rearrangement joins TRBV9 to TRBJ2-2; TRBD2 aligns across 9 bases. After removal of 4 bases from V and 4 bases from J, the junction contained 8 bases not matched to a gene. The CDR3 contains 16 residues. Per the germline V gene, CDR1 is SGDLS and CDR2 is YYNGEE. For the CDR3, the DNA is TGTGCCAGCAGCCCCGTAGCGGGAGCGGGCACCGGGGAGCTGTTTTTT. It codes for CASSPVAGAGTGELFF.

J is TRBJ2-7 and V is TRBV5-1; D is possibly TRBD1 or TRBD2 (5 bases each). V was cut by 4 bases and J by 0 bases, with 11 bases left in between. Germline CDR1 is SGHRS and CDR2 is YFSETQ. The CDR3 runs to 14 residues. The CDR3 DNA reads TGCGCCAGCAGCCGAGCAGGGAGCTCCTACGAGCAGTACTTC. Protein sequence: CASSRAGSSYEQYF.

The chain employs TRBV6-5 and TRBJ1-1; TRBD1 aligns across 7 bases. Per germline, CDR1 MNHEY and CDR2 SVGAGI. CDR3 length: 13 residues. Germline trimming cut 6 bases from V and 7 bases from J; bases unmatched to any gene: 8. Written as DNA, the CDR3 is TGTGCCAGCAGAAAGACAGGGCGGCTTGAAGCTTTCTTT. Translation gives CASRKTGRLEAFF.

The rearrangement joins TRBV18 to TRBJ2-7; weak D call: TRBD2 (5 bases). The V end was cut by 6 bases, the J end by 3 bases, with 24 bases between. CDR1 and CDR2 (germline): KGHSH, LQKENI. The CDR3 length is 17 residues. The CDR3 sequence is CASSPSAAGERGYEQYF. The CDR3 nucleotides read TGTGCCAGCTCTCCCTCGGCAGCCGGGGAACGGGGCTACGAGCAGTACTTC.

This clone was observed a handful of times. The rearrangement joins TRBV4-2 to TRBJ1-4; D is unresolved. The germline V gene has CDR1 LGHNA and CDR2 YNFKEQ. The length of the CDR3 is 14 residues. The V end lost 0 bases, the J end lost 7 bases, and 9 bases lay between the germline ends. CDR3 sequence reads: CASSQDSGSEKLFF. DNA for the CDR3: TGTGCCAGCAGCCAAGATAGCGGGAGTGAAAAACTGTTTTTT.

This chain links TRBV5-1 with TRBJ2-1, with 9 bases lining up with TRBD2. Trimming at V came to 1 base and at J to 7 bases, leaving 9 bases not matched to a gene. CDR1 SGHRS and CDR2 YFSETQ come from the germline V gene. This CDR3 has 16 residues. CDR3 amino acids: CASSLRSSGIWNEQFF. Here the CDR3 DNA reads TGCGCCAGCAGCTTGCGATCTAGCGGGATATGGAATGAGCAGTTCTTC.

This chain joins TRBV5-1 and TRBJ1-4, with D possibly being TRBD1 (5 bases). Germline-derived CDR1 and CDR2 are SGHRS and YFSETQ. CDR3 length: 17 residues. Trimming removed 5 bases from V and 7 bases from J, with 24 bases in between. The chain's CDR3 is CASSLRAQGGKGEKLFF. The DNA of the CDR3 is TGCGCCAGCAGTCTAAGGGCCCAGGGAGGCAAGGGTGAAAAACTGTTTTTT. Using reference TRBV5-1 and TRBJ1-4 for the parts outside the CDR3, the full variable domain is KAGVTQTPRYLIKTRGQQVTLSCSPISGHRSVSWYQQTPGQGLQFLFEYFSETQRNKGNFPGRFSGRQFSNSRSEMNVSTLELGDSALYLCASSLRAQGGKGEKLFFGSGTQLSVL.

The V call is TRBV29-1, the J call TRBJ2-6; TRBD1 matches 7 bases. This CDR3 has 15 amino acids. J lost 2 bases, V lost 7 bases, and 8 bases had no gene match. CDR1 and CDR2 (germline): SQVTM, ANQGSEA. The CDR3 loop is CSGRQGRPGANVLTF. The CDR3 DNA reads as TGCAGCGGGAGACAGGGACGGCCTGGGGCCAACGTCCTGACTTTC.

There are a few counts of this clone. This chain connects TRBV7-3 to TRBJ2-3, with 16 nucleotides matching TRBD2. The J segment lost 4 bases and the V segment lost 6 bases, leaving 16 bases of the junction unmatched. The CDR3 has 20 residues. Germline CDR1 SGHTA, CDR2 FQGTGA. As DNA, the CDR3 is TGTGCCAGCAGTCCTTTGTCTTTCGGGACTAGCGGGGGGGAGGCAGATACGCAGTATTTT. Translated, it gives CASSPLSFGTSGGEADTQYF.

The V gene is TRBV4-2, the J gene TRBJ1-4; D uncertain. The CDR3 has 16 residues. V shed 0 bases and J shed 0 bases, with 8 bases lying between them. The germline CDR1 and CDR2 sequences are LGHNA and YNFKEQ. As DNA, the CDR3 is TGTGCCAGCAGCCAAGATTGGCAGACAACTAATGAAAAACTGTTTTTT. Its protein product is CASSQDWQTTNEKLFF.

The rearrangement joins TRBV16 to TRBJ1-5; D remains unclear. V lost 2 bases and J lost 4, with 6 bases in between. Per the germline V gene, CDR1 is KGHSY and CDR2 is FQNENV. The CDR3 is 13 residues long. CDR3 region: CASSQQENQPQHF. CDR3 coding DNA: TGTGCCAGCAGCCAACAGGAAAATCAGCCCCAGCATTTT.

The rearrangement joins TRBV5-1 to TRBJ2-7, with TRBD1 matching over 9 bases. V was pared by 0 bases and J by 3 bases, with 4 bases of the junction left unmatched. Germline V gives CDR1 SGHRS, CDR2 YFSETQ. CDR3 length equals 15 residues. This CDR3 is CASSLGQGGDYEQYF. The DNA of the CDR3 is TGCGCCAGCAGCTTGGGACAGGGGGGCGACTACGAGCAGTACTTC.